The 12 T cell receptor beta chains below were found in one sample sequenced in a study of cytomegalovirus exposure and HLA in healthy donors. Libraries were prepared by immunoSEQ multiplex PCR; TCRdb keeps only in-frame clonotypes and omits some of them. The data contain about 200,000 clones, around 80% of them singletons. Sequencing was performed on PBMCs. The source is a woman aged 25 to 39 in good health and CMV-seropositive.

The chain joins TRBV27 to TRBJ2-5, with D perhaps TRBD2 (6 bases). CDR3 length: 14 residues. The germline gives CDR1 MNHEY, CDR2 SMNVEV (reference sequence). V was clipped by 4 bases and J by 7 bases, with 16 bases between them. The CDR3 DNA reads as TGTGCCAGCAGTTCCTCGGGGGTCGTGGGGACCCAGTACTTC. Translation gives CASSSSGVVGTQYF.

This clone has a single count. V usage is TRBV6-5 and J usage is TRBJ1-2; possible D gene TRBD1, 5 bases. Germline V lookup: CDR1 MNHEY, CDR2 SVGAGI. This CDR3 is 13 amino acids long. V was cut by 2 bases and J by 1 base, with 5 bases left in between. The CDR3 sequence is CASSYQGNYGYTF. The CDR3 bases are TGTGCCAGCAGTTACCAGGGTAACTATGGCTACACCTTC.

This clone was seen once. The chain employs TRBV7-2 and TRBJ1-3; 8 bases line up with TRBD1. The CDR3 consists of 16 residues. Unmatched junction bases numbered 5, after V lost 4 bases and J lost 0 bases. From germline, CDR1 is SGHTA and CDR2 FQGNSA. CDR3 residues: CASSSPGTGSGNTIYF. DNA for the CDR3: TGTGCCAGCAGCTCACCCGGGACAGGCTCTGGAAACACCATATATTTT.

The chain is built from TRBV7-9 and TRBJ2-1; a possible D gene is TRBD2 (6 bases). Germline CDR1 reads SEHNR; CDR2 reads FQNEAQ (reference sequence). The V end was cut by 3 bases, the J end by 7 bases, with 13 bases between. The CDR3 loop spans 14 amino acids. This chain's CDR3 is CASSFGSGGNEQFF. Here the CDR3 DNA reads TGTGCCAGCAGCTTCGGATCCGGGGGAAATGAGCAGTTCTTC.

V and J are TRBV25-1 and TRBJ1-4, with D uncertain. Deletions cut 7 bases from V and 10 bases from J, with 19 bases between. The germline V gene encodes CDR1 MGHDK and CDR2 SYGVNS. The CDR3 covers 14 residues. The CDR3 protein is CASTPGVNVRKLFF. The CDR3 bases are TGTGCCAGCACACCCGGGGTAAATGTTAGAAAACTGTTTTTT.

The chain uses TRBV7-2 and TRBJ2-3; tentatively, D is TRBD2 (5 bases). V gave up 5 bases and J gave up 2 bases, with 14 bases separating them. Per germline, CDR1 SGHTA and CDR2 FQGNSA. The CDR3 is 15 residues long. The CDR3 loop is CASSLRGDPTDTQYF. The CDR3 coding sequence is TGTGCCAGCAGCCTCCGGGGAGATCCCACAGATACGCAGTATTTT.

CDR3 DNA sequence: TGTGCCAGCAGCGGGGACAGGTGGAACACTGAAGCTTTCTTT. It specifies CASSGDRWNTEAFF. V and J are TRBV4-2 and TRBJ1-1; 8 bases are shared with TRBD1. Germline loops: CDR1 LGHNA, CDR2 YNFKEQ. Losses at the gene ends were 5 bases for V and 1 base for J; bases not matched to a gene: 3. The CDR3 is 14 residues long.

The V call is TRBV7-2, the J call TRBJ1-3; D might be TRBD1 (6 bases). The CDR3 is made up of 16 amino acids. Germline CDR1 SGHTA, CDR2 FQGNSA. V was pared by 1 base and J by 2 bases, with 12 bases between. CDR3 protein: CASSLDGRGAGNTIYF. The CDR3 coding sequence is TGTGCCAGCAGCTTAGATGGGAGGGGGGCTGGAAACACCATATATTTT.

The chain couples TRBV18 to TRBJ2-7; the D gene is possibly TRBD2 (6 bases). The germline gives CDR1 KGHSH, CDR2 LQKENI. Trimming removed 6 bases at V and 5 bases at J, with 23 bases between. This CDR3 spans 16 amino acids. For the CDR3, the DNA is TGTGCCAGCTCGCCCACCCAGACCCTCGGGGGTGACGAGCAGTACTTC. Translated: CASSPTQTLGGDEQYF.

The chain employs TRBV9 and TRBJ2-1; 14 nucleotides agree with TRBD2. The CDR3 is 16 residues long. Trimming cost V 4 bases and J 6 bases; bases outside gene matches: 6. Germline values: CDR1 SGDLS, CDR2 YYNGEE. The CDR3: CASSPTGLAGVNEQFF. CDR3 nucleotide sequence: TGTGCCAGCAGCCCTACGGGACTAGCGGGAGTCAATGAGCAGTTCTTC. The full variable domain, rest sourced from reference TRBV9 and TRBJ2-1, is DSGVTQTPKHLITATGQRVTLRCSPRSGDLSVYWYQQSLDQGLQFLIQYYNGEERAKGNILERFSAQQFPDLHSELNLSSLELGDSALYFCASSPTGLAGVNEQFFGPGTRLTVL.

The CDR3 sequence is CASSVVGDYPNQPQHF. The CDR3 DNA is TGTGCCAGCAGCGTAGTCGGAGACTACCCCAATCAGCCCCAGCATTTT. The chain recombines TRBV9 with TRBJ1-5; D unclear. CDR1 is SGDLS, CDR2 YYNGEE, per germline. The V and J ends lost 0 bases and 3 bases respectively, with 13 bases between them. This CDR3 has 16 residues.

The rearrangement joins TRBV18 to TRBJ2-3; 9 nucleotides align to TRBD2. V lost 2 bases to trimming and J lost 4 bases; unmatched junction nucleotides: 1. This CDR3 is 14 amino acids long. Germline V gene data show CDR1 as KGHSH and CDR2 as LQKENI. The CDR3 DNA reads as TGTGCCAGCTCACCATCTAGCGGGGCAGATACGCAGTATTTT. Amino acid sequence: CASSPSSGADTQYF.